The T cell receptor (beta chain) under discussion was sequenced for a study of post-analysis software for immune sequencing data. TCR beta cDNA libraries included unique molecular identifiers. TCRdb processed the PCR reads anew with MiXCR; each CDR3 protein has one entry. Of roughly 600,000 distinct CDR3 sequences listed, 44% are singletons. Sequenced material: blood. The source is a girl between 10 and 17 years old with multiple sclerosis.

In nucleotides, the CDR3 is TGTGCCAGCAGCACAGGATCAGCGCGGTTCTTC. This gives the protein CASSTGSARFF. The rearrangement links TRBV5-6 to TRBJ2-1, with D possibly TRBD1 on 5 matching bases. Germline V lookup: CDR1 SGHDT, CDR2 YYEEEE. V lost 4 bases, J lost 15 bases, and 14 bases lay in between. CDR3 length: 11 amino acids. Full variable domain (outside the CDR3, taken from reference TRBV5-6 and TRBJ2-1): DAGVTQSPTHLIKTRGQQVTLRCSPKSGHDTVSWYQQALGQGPQFIFQYYEEEERQRGNFPDRFSGHQFPNYSSELNVNALLLGDSALYLCASSTGSARFFGPGTRLTVL.